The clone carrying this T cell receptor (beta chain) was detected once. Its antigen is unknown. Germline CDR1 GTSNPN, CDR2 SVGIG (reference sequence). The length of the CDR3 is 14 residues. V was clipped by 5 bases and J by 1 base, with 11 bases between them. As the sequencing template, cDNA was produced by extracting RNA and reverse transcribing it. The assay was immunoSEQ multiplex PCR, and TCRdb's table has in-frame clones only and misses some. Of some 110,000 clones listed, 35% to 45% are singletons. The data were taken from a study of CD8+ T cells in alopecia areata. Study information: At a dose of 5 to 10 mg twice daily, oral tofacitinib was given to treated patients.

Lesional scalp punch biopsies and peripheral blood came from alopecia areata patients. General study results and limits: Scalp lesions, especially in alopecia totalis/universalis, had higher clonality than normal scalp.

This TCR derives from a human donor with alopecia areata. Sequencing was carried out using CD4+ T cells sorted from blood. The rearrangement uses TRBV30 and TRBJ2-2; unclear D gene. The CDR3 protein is CAWRLGVNTGELFF. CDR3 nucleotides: TGTGCCTGGCGCTTGGGTGTGAACACCGGGGAGCTGTTTTTT.